The rows below give T cell receptor beta chains drawn from one sample of a study of shared clonotypes between healthy human individuals. The data were produced by immunoSEQ multiplex PCR, yet TCRdb's version contains in-frame clones alone and is incomplete. In the table there are 2 million to 2.5 million clones, nearly 97% of which are singletons. Sequenced: naive CD4+ T cells sorted from blood. The receptor source for this set is a man aged 18-30 years in good health. CDR3s include the opening cysteine and the closing phenylalanine or tryptophan. The D gene is left open where the match is weak. Clone size is shown for a subset of rows, as once, few, many or a class of expanded clone.

d_gene: TRBD1
j_gene: TRBJ2-7
abundance: .
v_gene: TRBV28
CDR3aa: CASSRRMMTGFDEQYF
CDR3nt: TGTGCCAGCAGTCGCAGAATGATGACAGGGTTTGACGAGCAGTACTTC

d_gene: .
j_gene: TRBJ1-1
abundance: .
v_gene: TRBV9
CDR3aa: CASNLGPPEAFF
CDR3nt: TGTGCCAGCAATCTAGGGCCCCCTGAAGCTTTCTTT

d_gene: TRBD1
j_gene: TRBJ2-7
abundance: few
v_gene: TRBV30
CDR3aa: CAWNAGQGASYVEQYF
CDR3nt: TGTGCCTGGAATGCCGGACAGGGAGCCTCTTACGTGGAGCAGTACTTC

d_gene: TRBD1
j_gene: TRBJ1-1
abundance: .
v_gene: TRBV18
CDR3aa: CASSPRGPVMNTEAFF
CDR3nt: TGTGCCAGCTCACCTAGGGGGCCGGTAATGAACACTGAAGCTTTCTTT

d_gene: .
j_gene: TRBJ2-1
abundance: .
v_gene: TRBV7-2
CDR3aa: CASSSPPGLLHNEQFF
CDR3nt: TGTGCCAGCAGCTCCCCGCCGGGACTCTTACACAATGAGCAGTTCTTC

d_gene: .
j_gene: TRBJ2-5
abundance: .
v_gene: TRBV9
CDR3aa: CASSVHALVQETQYF
CDR3nt: TGTGCCAGCAGCGTACATGCCCTGGTACAAGAGACCCAGTACTTC

d_gene: .
j_gene: TRBJ1-3
abundance: .
v_gene: TRBV18
CDR3aa: CASSPKRGDGNTIYF
CDR3nt: TGTGCCAGCTCACCCAAGCGGGGGGACGGAAACACCATATATTTT

d_gene: .
j_gene: TRBJ1-1
abundance: once
v_gene: TRBV30
CDR3aa: CAWIGQYMNAEAFF
CDR3nt: TGTGCCTGGATCGGTCAATACATGAACGCTGAAGCTTTCTTT

d_gene: TRBD1
j_gene: TRBJ2-7
abundance: .
v_gene: TRBV4-3
CDR3aa: CASSSGTGISHEQYF
CDR3nt: TGCGCCAGCAGCTCCGGGACAGGGATTTCCCACGAGCAGTACTTC

d_gene: TRBD1
j_gene: TRBJ2-1
abundance: .
v_gene: TRBV5-1
CDR3aa: CASSPALGTGVGITYNEQFF
CDR3nt: TGCGCCAGCAGCCCGGCTTTGGGGACAGGGGTAGGGATCACCTACAATGAGCAGTTCTTC

d_gene: TRBD1
j_gene: TRBJ2-7
abundance: .
v_gene: TRBV19
CDR3aa: CASSISRGQGSYEQYF
CDR3nt: TGTGCCAGTAGTATTTCTAGGGGACAGGGATCCTACGAGCAGTACTTC

d_gene: .
j_gene: TRBJ2-7
abundance: .
v_gene: TRBV19
CDR3aa: CASSRAERYEQYF
CDR3nt: TGTGCCAGTAGTCGAGCGGAACGATACGAGCAGTACTTC

d_gene: .
j_gene: TRBJ2-7
abundance: .
v_gene: TRBV5-1
CDR3aa: CASSLEGPTYEQYF
CDR3nt: TGCGCCAGCAGCTTGGAAGGACCCACCTACGAGCAGTACTTC

d_gene: .
j_gene: TRBJ1-1
abundance: once
v_gene: TRBV28
CDR3aa: CASGPGTQLGEAFF
CDR3nt: TGTGCCAGCGGCCCCGGGACACAGTTAGGGGAAGCTTTCTTT

d_gene: .
j_gene: TRBJ1-1
abundance: .
v_gene: TRBV9
CDR3aa: CASSVAGRTEAFF
CDR3nt: TGTGCCAGCAGCGTAGCGGGTAGGACTGAAGCTTTCTTT

d_gene: TRBD2
j_gene: TRBJ2-7
abundance: .
v_gene: TRBV6-6
CDR3aa: CASSSRLAGTYEQYF
CDR3nt: TGTGCCAGCAGTTCCAGACTAGCGGGAACCTACGAGCAGTACTTC

d_gene: .
j_gene: TRBJ2-6
abundance: .
v_gene: TRBV27
CDR3aa: CASSLTPVREISGANVLTF
CDR3nt: TGTGCCAGCAGTTTAACCCCCGTGCGGGAAATCTCTGGGGCCAACGTCCTGACTTTC

d_gene: .
j_gene: TRBJ1-3
abundance: .
v_gene: TRBV7-6
CDR3aa: CASSLSGSGNTIYF
CDR3nt: TGTGCCAGCAGCTTAAGCGGGTCTGGAAACACCATATATTTT

d_gene: .
j_gene: TRBJ1-6
abundance: .
v_gene: TRBV5-1
CDR3aa: CASSARTEFNSPLHF
CDR3nt: TGCGCCAGCAGCGCCAGGACAGAATTTAATTCACCCCTCCACTTT

d_gene: .
j_gene: TRBJ2-5
abundance: once
v_gene: TRBV5-1
CDR3aa: CASSPVGGAQETQYF
CDR3nt: TGCGCCAGCAGCCCTGTGGGGGGGGCCCAAGAGACCCAGTACTTC

d_gene: .
j_gene: TRBJ2-3
abundance: .
v_gene: TRBV7-2
CDR3aa: CASSLGWSTDTQYF
CDR3nt: TGTGCCAGCAGCTTAGGTTGGAGCACAGATACGCAGTATTTT

d_gene: .
j_gene: TRBJ2-3
abundance: .
v_gene: TRBV6-5
CDR3aa: CASSAPTRTDTQYF
CDR3nt: TGTGCCAGCAGTGCACCGACTCGCACAGATACGCAGTATTTT

d_gene: .
j_gene: TRBJ2-1
abundance: .
v_gene: TRBV5-1
CDR3aa: CASRFQGYNEQFF
CDR3nt: TGCGCCAGCAGGTTTCAGGGGTACAATGAGCAGTTCTTC